This is a list of T cell receptor beta chains from one sample in a study of T cell changes during pregnancy in multiple sclerosis. Assay used: immunoSEQ multiplex PCR; TCRdb lists only in-frame clones, some missing. Of about 80,000 clones in the sample, about 90% were seen once. The specimen was peripheral blood, collected before pregnancy. These receptors all come from a female donor with multiple sclerosis, enrolled in a pregnancy study. Each CDR3 is given with its conserved first and last residue. The D gene is left open where the match is weak. Size values are once, few and many counts, or a class for expanded clones, and some rows have none.

V gene,clone size,J gene,CDR3 length,D gene,CDR3 DNA,CDR3 protein
TRBV28,-,TRBJ2-1,15,TRBD1,TGTGCCAGCAGCATGACAGGGAAGGCCTACAATGAGCAGTTCTTC,CASSMTGKAYNEQFF
TRBV4-1,-,TRBJ2-1,17,TRBD1,TGCGCCAGCAGCCAAGTCTGGCAGGGGGCTTTTTTGGATGAGCAGTTCTTC,CASSQVWQGAFLDEQFF
TRBV6-4,-,TRBJ2-2,14,-,TGTGCCAGCAGTGACTCGAAAGGGGTCGGGGAGCTGTTTTTT,CASSDSKGVGELFF
TRBV7-9,-,TRBJ2-2,17,TRBD1,TGTGCCAGCAGCCAAACTTACAGGGACAGATACACCGGGGAGCTGTTTTTT,CASSQTYRDRYTGELFF
TRBV5-6,few,TRBJ2-1,14,TRBD2,TGTGCCAGCAGCTTTCTAGCGGCCTACAATGAGCAGTTCTTC,CASSFLAAYNEQFF
TRBV5-1,-,TRBJ2-2,15,-,TGCGCCAGCAGTTCCCCCGTCGGGAACACCGGGGAGCTGTTTTTT,CASSSPVGNTGELFF
TRBV19,-,TRBJ2-7,13,-,TGTGCCAGTACAACTAACCAGGGGAGCGAGCAGTACTTC,CASTTNQGSEQYF
TRBV7-2,-,TRBJ1-4,15,TRBD1,TGTGCCAGCAGCCCCATGACAGGGGGGGCTGAAAAACTGTTTTTT,CASSPMTGGAEKLFF
TRBV27,-,TRBJ2-7,15,TRBD2,TGTGCCAGCAGTTTAGTAGCGGGAGTGATTGGCGAGCAGTACTTC,CASSLVAGVIGEQYF
TRBV28,-,TRBJ1-4,16,-,TGTGCCAGCAGTTTCGAGGGTCTGCTAGCTAATGAAAAACTGTTTTTT,CASSFEGLLANEKLFF
TRBV5-1,-,TRBJ1-1,12,-,TGCGCCAGCGGACCCGAGGGCACTGAAGCTTTCTTT,CASGPEGTEAFF
TRBV28,-,TRBJ2-1,12,-,TGTGCCAGCAGTTTGGAGAACAATGAGCAGTTCTTC,CASSLENNEQFF
TRBV28,-,TRBJ1-2,10,-,TGTGCCACCTTATTGCGTGGCTACACCTTC,CATLLRGYTF
TRBV27,once,TRBJ2-2,14,-,TGTGCCAGCAGTTTGCAGGGTAACACCGGGGAGCTGTTTTTT,CASSLQGNTGELFF
TRBV28,-,TRBJ1-1,15,TRBD1,TGTGCCAGCAGTTACACCGACAGGGGGAACACTGAAGCTTTCTTT,CASSYTDRGNTEAFF
TRBV7-2,once,TRBJ2-3,15,-,TGTGCCAGCAGCTTTAGGGGGTTTAGCACAGATACGCAGTATTTT,CASSFRGFSTDTQYF
TRBV19,-,TRBJ2-7,15,TRBD2,TGTGCCAGTAGTCCAGGGGCTAGCGGGATGGGGGAGCAGTACTTC,CASSPGASGMGEQYF
TRBV2,-,TRBJ2-1,15,TRBD2,TGTGCCAGCAGTGTAACCGGGACTAGCGAGAATGAGCAGTTCTTC,CASSVTGTSENEQFF
TRBV28,-,TRBJ2-7,17,TRBD2,TGTGCCAGCAGCCTAGGGGGACTAGCGGGAGGGTTTTACGAGCAGTACTTC,CASSLGGLAGGFYEQYF
TRBV4-2,medium-sized,TRBJ2-7,16,TRBD1,TGTGCCAGCAGCCACCCCGAGGGGCAGGGGGCCAACGAGCAGTACTTC,CASSHPEGQGANEQYF
TRBV28,-,TRBJ1-5,14,-,TGTGCCAGCAAAAGGGACAATAGCAATCAGCCCCAGCATTTT,CASKRDNSNQPQHF
TRBV7-2,once,TRBJ2-7,14,-,TGTGCCAGCAGCTTAGCTCAGGCTTTTCGGGAGCAGTACTTC,CASSLAQAFREQYF
TRBV6-1,-,TRBJ2-1,13,TRBD2,TGTGCCAGCAACGGACTAGCGGGAGGGCCTCTGTTCTTC,CASNGLAGGPLFF
TRBV5-1,-,TRBJ2-7,15,TRBD2,TGCGCCAGCAGCTTACGAGCGGGAGGTGGGTACGAGCAGTACTTC,CASSLRAGGGYEQYF
TRBV2,-,TRBJ2-1,13,TRBD1,TGTGCCAGCAGTGTGGACAGGGGGCACGAGCAGTTCTTC,CASSVDRGHEQFF
TRBV2,-,TRBJ2-1,11,-,TGTGCCACTTCAAGGGGTGCTGAGCAGTTCTTC,CATSRGAEQFF
TRBV2,-,TRBJ1-2,15,TRBD1,TGTGCCAGCCGCGCGACAGGGGGCAACAGTCATGGCTACACCTTC,CASRATGGNSHGYTF
TRBV18,-,TRBJ2-1,15,-,TGTGCCAGCTCACAAAGGACAAAACACATCAATGAGCAGTTCTTC,CASSQRTKHINEQFF
TRBV7-2,-,TRBJ1-2,15,-,TGTGCCAGCAGCCCCTCAGAGGTGAAGCGCATGGACTACACCTTC,CASSPSEVKRMDYTF
TRBV6-6,-,TRBJ1-5,13,-,TGTGCCAGCAGTTACACAGCCGACCAGCCCCAGCATTTT,CASSYTADQPQHF
TRBV5-4,-,TRBJ2-7,14,TRBD1,TGTGCCAGCAGCAGAAGACAGGGGGCACGCGAGCAGTACTTC,CASSRRQGAREQYF
TRBV5-4,-,TRBJ2-7,14,-,TGTGCCAGCAGCTTTGGATACAGAGACTACGAGCAGTACTTC,CASSFGYRDYEQYF
TRBV28,-,TRBJ2-1,15,-,TGTGCCAGCAGTGCGGCTGGGAGCTCCTACAATGAGCAGTTCTTC,CASSAAGSSYNEQFF
TRBV9,-,TRBJ2-3,16,TRBD2,TGTGCCAGCAGCTCACGACTAGCGGGATACACAGATACGCAGTATTTT,CASSSRLAGYTDTQYF
TRBV4-3,-,TRBJ1-1,14,TRBD1,TGCGCCAGCAGCCCGGACAGGGGGCCCACTGAAGCTTTCTTT,CASSPDRGPTEAFF
TRBV10-3,-,TRBJ1-5,15,-,TGTGCCATCAGTGAAGGGAAGGGAGGGGATCAGCCCCAGCATTTT,CAISEGKGGDQPQHF
TRBV9,-,TRBJ1-1,16,TRBD1,TGTGCCAGCAGCCCCTTAGGACAGGTCGCCGGCACTGAAGCTTTCTTT,CASSPLGQVAGTEAFF
TRBV7-2,-,TRBJ2-1,13,TRBD1,TGTGCCAGCTCGGGGAACAGGGGACGTGAGCAGTTCTTC,CASSGNRGREQFF
TRBV6-5,-,TRBJ2-1,14,-,TGTGCCAGCAGTTATGGGAGCTCCTACAATGAGCAGTTCTTC,CASSYGSSYNEQFF
TRBV6-4,-,TRBJ2-2,17,TRBD2,TGTGCCAGCAGTTCGGGAGGAGCGGAACTAAACACCGGGGAGCTGTTTTTT,CASSSGGAELNTGELFF
TRBV18,-,TRBJ1-2,14,-,TGTGCCAGCTCACGCCCGCAGGGGAACTATGGCTACACCTTC,CASSRPQGNYGYTF
TRBV6-5,few,TRBJ2-5,14,TRBD1,TGTGCCAGCAGTTACGGACAGGTCCAGGGGACCCAGTACTTC,CASSYGQVQGTQYF
TRBV19,-,TRBJ2-6,17,TRBD1,TGTGCCAGTAGTTGGGACAGCATCCTCTCTGGGGCCAACGTCCTGACTTTC,CASSWDSILSGANVLTF
TRBV6-5,once,TRBJ2-5,13,TRBD2,TGTGCCAGCAGTTCATCTAGCGGGATTCGCCAGTACTTC,CASSSSSGIRQYF
TRBV6-1,once,TRBJ2-1,14,TRBD1,TGTGCCAGCATTGAAGACAGGGCCCGAAATGAGCAGTTCTTC,CASIEDRARNEQFF
TRBV28,-,TRBJ2-7,13,-,TGTGCCAGCAGTTCCCCCCTCTATCGCGAGCAGTACTTC,CASSSPLYREQYF
TRBV30,-,TRBJ1-2,11,-,TGTGCCTGGAGTGTAAAACGGGGCTACACCTTC,CAWSVKRGYTF
TRBV27,-,TRBJ2-7,18,TRBD2,TGTGCCAGCAGTTTGAGAGCCCCCGCGGGAGTACGGGACTACGAGCAGTACTTC,CASSLRAPAGVRDYEQYF
TRBV28,-,TRBJ2-7,15,TRBD1,TGTGCCAGCAGCCGACAGGGGGGGTTCCTCTACGAGCAGTACTTC,CASSRQGGFLYEQYF
TRBV5-5,-,TRBJ1-2,15,TRBD1,TGTGCCAGCAGCTTGGATGACAGGGGGCGCGTGAGCTACACCTTC,CASSLDDRGRVSYTF